This T cell receptor (beta chain) was captured by sequencing in a study of T cells after posttransplantation cyclophosphamide. Study-wide findings and caveats: After PTCy, TRB diversity resembled that of CNI/methotrexate controls.

Profiling relied on immunoSEQ multiplex PCR, and the TCRdb table lists in-frame clones only, not all of them. Sampling found over 35,000 clones, none seen once. This clone was counted many times. Its antigen remains unknown. Peripheral blood was collected from the related graft donor on the marrow donation day. Germline V gene lookup returns CDR1 SGHNT and CDR2 YYREEE (reference sequence). The CDR3 sequence is 13 residues long. Trimming took 3 bases from V and 2 from J, leaving 7 bases between them. The rearrangement joins TRBV5-4 to TRBJ2-3; D not certain. This receptor was taken from a man aged 45-65 years in good health, CMV-negative, and a related stem cell transplant donor. Specimen: PBMCs. DNA of the CDR3: TGTGCCAGCAGCTCCCCTTACACAGATACGCAGTATTTT. This sequence encodes CASSSPYTDTQYF.